These T cell receptor beta chains were read from a single sample in a study of shared clonotypes between healthy human individuals. Profiled with immunoSEQ multiplex PCR; TCRdb holds only in-frame clones, not every one. The repertoire holds more than 2 million clones, 85% to 95% seen once, with roughly 0.13% in the top ten. The source material was naive CD4+ T cells sorted from blood. These receptors were taken from a man between 18 and 35 years old in good health. Both conserved end residues are part of each CDR3. Size tells how often a clone was seen (once, few, many) or the class of an expanded clone, and some rows leave it out.

v_gene	abundance	j_gene	CDR3aa
TRBV5-1	NA	TRBJ1-2	CASSLGTGEDYGYTF
TRBV6-5	few	TRBJ2-2	CATSRGGAGELFF
TRBV5-1	once	TRBJ2-1	CASKIGLAGDPSSYNEQFF
TRBV5-1	NA	TRBJ1-2	CASSLDGPTYGYTF
TRBV7-9	NA	TRBJ2-7	CASSPGKGRQYF
TRBV21-1	NA	TRBJ2-5	CASSKVSFGSGETQYF
TRBV4-3	NA	TRBJ2-7	CASSQEGRAYEQYF
TRBV5-8	NA	TRBJ2-4	CASSLGLAKNIQYF
TRBV30	NA	TRBJ1-5	CAWSEQGSNQPQHF
TRBV11-2	NA	TRBJ2-5	CASSLWREETQYF
TRBV29-1	NA	TRBJ2-7	CSVMGTGTYEQYF
TRBV18	NA	TRBJ2-1	CASSPGLSYNEQFF
TRBV18	NA	TRBJ2-1	CASSPPARGPNEQFF
TRBV27	NA	TRBJ2-2	CASSLVTGVGELFF
TRBV11-2	NA	TRBJ2-4	CASSLARGHRTKNIQYF
TRBV18	NA	TRBJ1-5	CASSQGALNQPQHF
TRBV15	NA	TRBJ1-6	CATSRESTGAGSPLHF
TRBV19	NA	TRBJ2-5	CASSLRTGETQYF
TRBV28	NA	TRBJ2-7	CASTQGGVLNEQYF
TRBV10-3	NA	TRBJ2-1	CAISERAPGGTSSEQFF
TRBV7-9	NA	TRBJ1-1	CASTNYGSTEAFF
TRBV11-1	NA	TRBJ1-3	CASSRLLGNTIYF
TRBV9	NA	TRBJ1-6	CASSVEGGQFYNSPLHF
TRBV2	once	TRBJ2-3	CASAAPSTDTQYF
TRBV11-2	NA	TRBJ1-1	CASSFRRGGTNTEAFF
TRBV6-5	NA	TRBJ1-4	CASSYLGTGAEKLFF
TRBV9	NA	TRBJ2-5	CASSVGSGRGRETQYF
TRBV27	NA	TRBJ2-2	CASSPSAWKSGELFF
TRBV19	NA	TRBJ2-1	CASSIGGTEYNEQFF
TRBV28	NA	TRBJ2-7	CASSFYAGGSSYEQYF
TRBV30	few	TRBJ1-2	CAWSVGYGYTF
TRBV9	NA	TRBJ2-2	CASSPEITDTGELFF
TRBV4-1	NA	TRBJ1-2	CASSQEGPILGGYTF
TRBV5-4	once	TRBJ1-2	CASSLDGVYGYTF
TRBV18	once	TRBJ1-1	CASSPIGSTEAFF
TRBV11-3	NA	TRBJ2-7	CASSLQEFNEQYF
TRBV27	NA	TRBJ1-5	CASRPGQGGNQPQHF
TRBV19	NA	TRBJ2-6	CASSIGAGRTSGANVLTF
TRBV11-2	NA	TRBJ2-5	CASLLGRAGETQYF
TRBV7-8	NA	TRBJ2-1	CAAGGSSYNEQFF
TRBV4-1	NA	TRBJ2-7	CASSQVISGGTSYEQYF
TRBV25-1	NA	TRBJ2-2	CASSVERGTGELFF
TRBV9	NA	TRBJ1-1	CASSAFTGEGTEAFF
TRBV10-1	NA	TRBJ2-6	CASSGAANVLTF
TRBV19	NA	TRBJ1-4	CASRQTGLGEKLFF
TRBV6-1	NA	TRBJ1-3	CASRDGQGANTIYF
TRBV14	NA	TRBJ1-2	CASSQEDFYGYTF
TRBV7-9	once	TRBJ2-7	CASSLGLAGDSYEQYF
TRBV4-1	NA	TRBJ1-2	CASSQGDGTYGYTF
TRBV4-1	NA	TRBJ1-3	CASSQEVGNTIYF
TRBV20-1	NA	TRBJ2-5	CSAPRWETQYF
TRBV27	NA	TRBJ1-6	CASRLTGSSSYNSPLHF
TRBV6-4	once	TRBJ2-1	CASSPQASVRFDEQFF
TRBV30	NA	TRBJ1-2	CAWSRGPGGDNYGYTF